Following are 8 T cell receptor beta chains from one sample sequenced in a study of blood T cell repertoires in COVID-19. Repertoires were generated with immunoSEQ multiplex PCR, while TCRdb's copy carries only in-frame clones and drops some. The profile covers hundreds of thousands of clones, with around 90% appearing a single time and 3% to 4% taken by the ten largest. Sequenced input: peripheral blood. The source of these receptors is a woman between 18 and 29 years old who had recovered from COVID-19.

In DNA, the CDR3 is TGTGCCAGCAGACAGACCGGAGGGAGGGAGACCCAGTACTTC. Translating gives CASRQTGGRETQYF. The rearrangement links TRBV14 to TRBJ2-5, with TRBD2 as a possible D gene (6 bases). The CDR3 loop spans 14 amino acids. V lost 6 bases and J lost 5, with 16 bases in between. Germline V gene sequence: CDR1 SGHDN, CDR2 FVKESK.

This chain joins TRBV7-6 and TRBJ1-2; 11 bases are shared with TRBD1. The germline V gene encodes CDR1 SGHVS and CDR2 FNYEAQ. Trimming cost V 3 bases and J 4 bases; bases outside gene matches: 4. The CDR3 contains 15 residues. CDR3 in amino acids: CASSLGTGGAYGYTF. DNA for the CDR3: TGTGCCAGCAGCTTGGGGACAGGGGGTGCCTATGGCTACACCTTC.

V and J are TRBV7-2 and TRBJ2-1; 10 bases fit TRBD2. The V segment lost 0 bases and the J segment 5 bases; nucleotides outside the gene matches: 4. The CDR3 runs 16 residues. Per the germline V gene, CDR1 is SGHTA and CDR2 is FQGNSA. The CDR3 DNA follows: TGTGCCAGCAGCTTAGCGGGGACTAGCGTACACAATGAGCAGTTCTTC. As protein: CASSLAGTSVHNEQFF.

The chain carries TRBV6-2 or TRBV6-3 and TRBJ2-7; a possible D gene is TRBD2 (6 bases). The CDR3 contains 13 residues. Germline lookup yields CDR1 MNHEY and CDR2 SVGEGT. The germline V and J ends were trimmed by 4 bases and 2 bases, with 9 bases remaining between them. CDR3 loop: CASSSRTTYEQYV. The CDR3 coding sequence is TGTGCCAGCAGTTCCAGGACTACCTACGAGCAGTACGTC.

The genes are TRBV11-2 and TRBJ2-1, with 10 bases aligning to TRBD2. V lost 2 bases, J lost 2 bases, and 9 bases stayed unmatched. Germline CDR1 and CDR2: SGHAT and FQNNGV. The CDR3 is 18 amino acids. CDR3 sequence reads: CASSLTGSGRAPYNEQFF. As DNA, the CDR3 is TGTGCCAGCAGCTTAACGGGGAGCGGGAGGGCCCCCTACAATGAGCAGTTCTTC.

The chain employs TRBV7-7 and TRBJ2-1, with 9 bases lining up with TRBD1. The CDR3 loop spans 13 amino acids. Germline V gives CDR1 SSHAT, CDR2 FNYEAQ (reference sequence). V dropped 5 bases and J dropped 8; count of bases not matched to a gene: 4. CDR3: CASSLDRGDEQFF. The DNA of the CDR3 is TGTGCCAGCAGCCTGGACAGGGGTGATGAGCAGTTCTTC.

The chain uses TRBV7-9 and TRBJ1-1; 11 nucleotides align to TRBD1. V shed 7 bases and J 0 bases; nucleotides not matched to a gene: 13. The germline V gene encodes CDR1 SEHNR and CDR2 FQNEAQ (reference sequence). The CDR3 covers 18 residues. CDR3 nucleotide sequence: TGTGCCAGCACCCCCCGATCCCGGGACAGGGGGTTGAACACTGAAGCTTTCTTT. Its translation: CASTPRSRDRGLNTEAFF.

This chain joins TRBV4-3 and TRBJ2-3; 10 bases agree with TRBD1. The J segment lost 3 bases and the V segment lost 0 bases, leaving 6 bases of the junction unmatched. This CDR3 is built from 17 residues. Germline loops: CDR1 LGHNA, CDR2 YSLEER. The DNA of the CDR3 is TGCGCCAGCAGCCAAGAAGTGGGACAGGGGAAAACAGATACGCAGTATTTT. Translated: CASSQEVGQGKTDTQYF.